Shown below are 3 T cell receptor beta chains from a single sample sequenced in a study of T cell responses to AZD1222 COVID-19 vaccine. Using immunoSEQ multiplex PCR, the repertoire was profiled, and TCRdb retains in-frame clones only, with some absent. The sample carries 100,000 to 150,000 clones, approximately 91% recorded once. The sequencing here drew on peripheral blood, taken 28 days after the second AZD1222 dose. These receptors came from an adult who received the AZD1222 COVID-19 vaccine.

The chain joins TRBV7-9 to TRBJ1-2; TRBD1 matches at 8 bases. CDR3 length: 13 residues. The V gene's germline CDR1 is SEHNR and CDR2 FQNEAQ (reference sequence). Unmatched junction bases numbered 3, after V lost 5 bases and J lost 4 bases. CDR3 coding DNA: TGTGCCAGCAGCCACGGACAGGGCTATGGCTACACCTTC. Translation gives CASSHGQGYGYTF.

The CDR3 bases are TGTGCCAGCAGCGCCCTAGCGGGAGGGGGGCATGAGCAGTTCTTC. Encoded protein: CASSALAGGGHEQFF. The V and J genes are TRBV11-1 and TRBJ2-1; 12 positions match TRBD2. The ends lost 5 bases at V and 8 bases at J; junction bases unmatched: 7. CDR1 and CDR2 from the germline V gene are SGHAT and FQDESV (reference sequence). This CDR3 spans 15 amino acids.

Written as DNA, the CDR3 is TGTGCCAGCAGTTATACAGGGGCCGACACCGGGGAGCTGTTTTTT. This codes for CASSYTGADTGELFF. The V call is TRBV27, the J call TRBJ2-2, with 7 bases fitting TRBD1. This CDR3 comprises 15 residues. Germline assignment: CDR1 MNHEY and CDR2 SMNVEV (reference sequence). Germline trimming cut 4 bases from V and 3 bases from J; bases unmatched to any gene: 5.